This T cell receptor (beta chain) originates from a study of technical replicates of blood from a few donors. Trimming pared 5 bases from V and 3 bases from J, leaving 14 bases between. CDR1 and CDR2 (germline): MNHEY, SMNVEV (reference sequence). The CDR3 covers 14 residues. Sequenced by immunoSEQ multiplex PCR; TCRdb stores in-frame clones only, minus some. The sample includes roughly 100,000 clones, 95% of them seen just once. Source material: T cells isolated from PBMCs. This receptor was taken from a human donor in good health. The chain joins TRBV27 to TRBJ2-7, with D unclear. In DNA form, the CDR3 reads TGTGCCAGCAGTGCCCTGGCCCCTTTCTACGAGCAGTACTTC. Translation gives CASSALAPFYEQYF.